This T cell receptor (beta chain) was identified during a study of identical twins. A few counts support this clonotype. MiXCR, run by TCRdb on the 5' RACE reads, gives a single entry per CDR3 protein. This table holds hundreds of thousands of distinct CDR3 sequences, roughly 6% found once. The clonotype was recovered from a man between 18 and 35 years old in good health. Sequenced material: naive T cells sorted from blood.

The CDR3 reads CAWGPSGANVLTF. Written as DNA, the CDR3 is TGTGCCTGGGGTCCATCTGGGGCCAACGTCCTGACTTTC. V is TRBV30 and J is TRBJ2-6; D unclear. The CDR3 runs to 13 residues. Germline V gene data show CDR1 as GTSNPN and CDR2 as SVGIG (reference sequence). Trimming took 5 bases from V and 1 from J, leaving 6 bases between them.